A selection of T cell receptor beta chains follows, all from one sample in a study of CD8 T cells in Susac syndrome. TCRdb used MiXCR to reprocess the immunoSEQ multiplex PCR reads, holding one entry per CDR3 protein. Among 78,000 or so distinct CDR3 sequences listed, about 94% were seen once. Sequencing was done on a sample of CD8+ T cells from PBMCs. These receptors were obtained from a human donor with multiple sclerosis. Each CDR3 is given with its conserved first and last residue. Fields, in order: clone size, J gene, V gene, D gene, CDR3 protein, CDR3 DNA. D genes are given only for firm matches. A row's size may be missing; if present it is once, few, many or a size class.

clone_size: .; j_call: TRBJ1-2; v_call: TRBV7-9; d_call: TRBD1; cdr3_aa: CASSSRQGDYGYTF; cdr3_nt: TGTGCCAGCAGCTCTAGACAGGGTGACTATGGCTACACCTTC
clone_size: .; j_call: TRBJ2-1; v_call: TRBV19; d_call: TRBD2; cdr3_aa: CASSASGLAGYEQFF; cdr3_nt: TGTGCCAGTAGTGCTTCGGGACTAGCGGGGTATGAGCAGTTCTTC
clone_size: .; j_call: TRBJ2-5; v_call: TRBV12-3/TRBV12-4; d_call: .; cdr3_aa: CASSLGDGETQYF; cdr3_nt: TGTGCCAGCAGTTTGGGGGACGGAGAGACCCAGTACTTC
clone_size: .; j_call: TRBJ1-2; v_call: TRBV29-1; d_call: .; cdr3_aa: CSVVPHYGYTF; cdr3_nt: TGCAGCGTTGTCCCCCATTATGGCTACACCTTC
clone_size: once; j_call: TRBJ2-7; v_call: TRBV7-9; d_call: TRBD2; cdr3_aa: CASSPRITGGEQYF; cdr3_nt: TGTGCCAGCAGCCCGCGTATAACGGGGGGCGAGCAGTACTTC
clone_size: .; j_call: TRBJ2-5; v_call: TRBV2; d_call: .; cdr3_aa: CASSEALSGLMYQETQYF; cdr3_nt: TGTGCCAGCAGTGAAGCTTTGTCCGGACTGATGTACCAAGAGACCCAGTACTTC
clone_size: .; j_call: TRBJ2-7; v_call: TRBV11-2; d_call: TRBD1; cdr3_aa: CASSLEDRVDEQYF; cdr3_nt: TGTGCCAGCAGCTTAGAGGACAGGGTTGACGAGCAGTACTTC
clone_size: .; j_call: TRBJ2-7; v_call: TRBV27; d_call: .; cdr3_aa: CASRGGGGAGNEQYF; cdr3_nt: TGTGCCAGCAGGGGGGGCGGGGGTGCCGGCAACGAGCAGTACTTC
clone_size: .; j_call: TRBJ2-3; v_call: TRBV12-3/TRBV12-4; d_call: TRBD2; cdr3_aa: CASSSAGTSGKDTQYF; cdr3_nt: TGTGCCAGCAGTTCGGCCGGGACTAGCGGGAAAGATACGCAGTATTTT
clone_size: .; j_call: TRBJ1-2; v_call: TRBV7-9; d_call: .; cdr3_aa: CASSAPGPNYGYTF; cdr3_nt: TGTGCCAGCAGCGCCCCGGGGCCTAACTATGGCTACACCTTC
clone_size: .; j_call: TRBJ1-1; v_call: TRBV4-3; d_call: .; cdr3_aa: CASSQDGVGGLVTEAFF; cdr3_nt: TGCGCCAGCAGCCAAGATGGGGTTGGGGGGCTGGTCACTGAAGCTTTCTTT
clone_size: .; j_call: TRBJ2-7; v_call: TRBV6-2/TRBV6-3; d_call: .; cdr3_aa: CASSPREASSYEQYF; cdr3_nt: TGTGCCAGCAGCCCCAGGGAGGCGAGCTCCTACGAGCAGTACTTC
clone_size: .; j_call: TRBJ2-5; v_call: TRBV9; d_call: .; cdr3_aa: CASSVDLYQETQYF; cdr3_nt: TGTGCCAGCAGCGTAGACTTGTACCAAGAGACCCAGTACTTC
clone_size: .; j_call: TRBJ2-7; v_call: TRBV3-1; d_call: .; cdr3_aa: CASSRLGEQYF; cdr3_nt: TGTGCCAGCAGCAGGCTCGGGGAGCAGTACTTC
clone_size: .; j_call: TRBJ1-2; v_call: TRBV11-2; d_call: TRBD1; cdr3_aa: CASSLDGQTGSYGYTF; cdr3_nt: TGTGCCAGCAGCTTAGATGGCCAGACAGGGAGCTATGGCTACACCTTC
clone_size: .; j_call: TRBJ2-5; v_call: TRBV29-1; d_call: .; cdr3_aa: CSVDSGTLETQYF; cdr3_nt: TGCAGCGTTGATTCGGGGACTTTAGAGACCCAGTACTTC
clone_size: .; j_call: TRBJ1-1; v_call: TRBV27; d_call: .; cdr3_aa: CASSPRQEQNTEAFF; cdr3_nt: TGTGCCAGCAGTCCCCGACAGGAACAGAACACTGAAGCTTTCTTT
clone_size: .; j_call: TRBJ2-1; v_call: TRBV9; d_call: .; cdr3_aa: CASTYGAPRENYNEQFF; cdr3_nt: TGTGCCAGCACCTACGGGGCTCCTCGAGAAAATTACAATGAGCAGTTCTTC
clone_size: .; j_call: TRBJ2-5; v_call: TRBV6-6; d_call: .; cdr3_aa: CASSQRTQETQYF; cdr3_nt: TGTGCCAGCAGTCAGAGGACACAAGAGACCCAGTACTTC
clone_size: once; j_call: TRBJ1-2; v_call: TRBV3-1; d_call: .; cdr3_aa: CASSISGILPNYGYTF; cdr3_nt: TGTGCCAGCAGTATATCCGGGATTCTGCCCAACTATGGCTACACCTTC
clone_size: .; j_call: TRBJ2-3; v_call: TRBV15; d_call: TRBD2; cdr3_aa: CATSRGVARGGDTQYF; cdr3_nt: TGTGCCACCAGCAGGGGGGTCGCGCGGGGGGGCGATACGCAGTATTTT
clone_size: few; j_call: TRBJ2-7; v_call: TRBV27; d_call: .; cdr3_aa: CASSLRDGSYEQYF; cdr3_nt: TGTGCCAGCAGTCTCCGGGACGGCTCCTACGAGCAGTACTTC
clone_size: .; j_call: TRBJ2-1; v_call: TRBV18; d_call: TRBD2; cdr3_aa: CASSGTSGRARNEQFF; cdr3_nt: TGTGCCAGCTCAGGGACTAGCGGGAGGGCCCGGAATGAGCAGTTCTTC
clone_size: .; j_call: TRBJ2-2; v_call: TRBV29-1; d_call: .; cdr3_aa: CSVPSPGGLDVELFF; cdr3_nt: TGCAGCGTCCCCTCCCCTGGGGGGCTGGACGTGGAGCTGTTTTTT
clone_size: .; j_call: TRBJ1-1; v_call: TRBV5-1; d_call: .; cdr3_aa: CASSSRGRNTEAFF; cdr3_nt: TGCGCCAGCAGCTCACGAGGGAGGAACACTGAAGCTTTCTTT
clone_size: .; j_call: TRBJ2-7; v_call: TRBV30; d_call: .; cdr3_aa: CAWSRVGGPYEQYF; cdr3_nt: TGTGCCTGGAGTAGGGTCGGGGGCCCCTACGAGCAGTACTTC
clone_size: .; j_call: TRBJ2-7; v_call: TRBV27; d_call: .; cdr3_aa: CASSLLGGVTEQYF; cdr3_nt: TGTGCCAGCAGTTTACTAGGGGGGGTCACAGAGCAGTACTTC
clone_size: .; j_call: TRBJ1-6; v_call: TRBV2; d_call: .; cdr3_aa: CASKTESSYNSPLHF; cdr3_nt: TGTGCCAGCAAGACCGAGAGCTCCTATAATTCACCCCTCCACTTT
clone_size: .; j_call: TRBJ2-5; v_call: TRBV6-2/TRBV6-3; d_call: TRBD2; cdr3_aa: CASSYDLAGPSQETQYF; cdr3_nt: TGTGCCAGCAGTTACGATCTAGCGGGGCCCTCCCAAGAGACCCAGTACTTC
clone_size: .; j_call: TRBJ2-6; v_call: TRBV7-8; d_call: .; cdr3_aa: CASSLSVGPPGANVLTF; cdr3_nt: TGTGCCAGCAGCCTATCCGTTGGGCCCCCTGGGGCCAACGTCCTGACTTTC
clone_size: .; j_call: TRBJ2-3; v_call: TRBV9; d_call: .; cdr3_aa: CASTGSADTQYF; cdr3_nt: TGTGCCAGCACCGGGTCTGCAGATACGCAGTATTTT